Below, 6 T cell receptor beta chains from the same sample are listed, as sequenced in a study of identical twins. TCRdb reprocessed the 5' RACE reads with MiXCR, giving one entry per CDR3 protein. This table has about 720,000 distinct CDR3 sequences, around a sixth appearing once. Another study also made use of these data, one on T cells expressing NK-cell markers.

Material for sequencing was PBMCs. The receptors come from a young woman in good health.

V and J are TRBV5-1 and TRBJ2-7; D is tentatively TRBD1 or TRBD2 (5 bases each). Germline CDR1 SGHRS, CDR2 YFSETQ. Trimming stripped 6 bases from V and 2 bases from J, with 15 bases between. This CDR3 is 14 amino acids long. The CDR3 DNA reads as TGCGCCAGCAACTTCGGGACGGTGGCCTACGAGCAGTACTTC. Its protein is CASNFGTVAYEQYF.

This clonotype was detected a few times. V usage is TRBV20-1 and J usage is TRBJ2-7; the D gene is possibly TRBD1 (5 bases). CDR3 length equals 12 residues. The V end lost 5 bases, the J end lost 4 bases, and 12 bases lay between the germline ends. Germline V gene sequence: CDR1 DFQATT, CDR2 SNEGSKA (reference sequence). The CDR3 here is CSAGVQAYEQYF. The CDR3, as DNA: TGCAGTGCTGGGGTACAGGCGTACGAGCAGTACTTC.

This clonotype was found a few times. V and J are TRBV9 and TRBJ2-7, with 9 bases fitting TRBD2. V dropped 3 bases and J dropped 2; count of bases not matched to a gene: 9. This CDR3 region has 16 residues. Looked up from germline, CDR1 is SGDLS and CDR2 is YYNGEE. CDR3: CASSASPSGEAYEQYF. CDR3 bases: TGTGCCAGCAGCGCCTCGCCTAGCGGGGAGGCCTACGAGCAGTACTTC.

In its sample, this clonotype was seen many times. V is TRBV5-5 and J is TRBJ1-2, with D tentatively TRBD1 (6 bases). CDR3 size: 13 residues. Germline loops: CDR1 SGHKS, CDR2 YYEKEE (reference sequence). V dropped 1 base and J dropped 4 bases, with 8 bases sitting between them. This chain's CDR3 is CASSLTGRYGYTF. Written as DNA, the CDR3 is TGTGCCAGCAGCTTGACAGGGCGCTATGGCTACACCTTC.

This clonotype was picked up a small number of times. Here the CDR3 reads CASSPDLRGVNEQFF. CDR3 bases: TGTGCCAGCAGTCCGGACCTTCGAGGGGTCAATGAGCAGTTCTTC. This rearrangement joins TRBV27 to TRBJ2-1; D tentatively fits TRBD1 or TRBD2 (5 bases each). This CDR3 comprises 15 residues. V dropped 5 bases and J dropped 6 bases, with 17 bases sitting between them. CDR1 MNHEY and CDR2 SMNVEV come from the germline V gene (reference sequence).

The rearrangement links TRBV6-4 to TRBJ2-7; D is ambiguous. The CDR3 contains 9 residues. The V end lost 9 bases, the J end lost 7 bases, and 7 bases lay between the germline ends. CDR1 is MRHNA, CDR2 SNTAGT, per germline. CDR3 sequence: CASGREQYF. The CDR3 DNA reads as TGTGCCAGTGGTAGGGAGCAGTACTTC.